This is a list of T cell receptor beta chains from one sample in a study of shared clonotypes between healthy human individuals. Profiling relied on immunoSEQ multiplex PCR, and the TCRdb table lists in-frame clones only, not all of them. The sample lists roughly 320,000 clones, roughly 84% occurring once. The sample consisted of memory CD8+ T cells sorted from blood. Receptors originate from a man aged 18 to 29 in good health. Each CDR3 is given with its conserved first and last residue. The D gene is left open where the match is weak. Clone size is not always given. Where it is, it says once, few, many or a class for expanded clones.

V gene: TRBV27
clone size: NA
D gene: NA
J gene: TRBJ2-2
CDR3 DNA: TGTGCCAGCAGTCCCCCGCTAGGGGGGAGGGCCATCGGGGAGCTGTTTTTT
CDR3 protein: CASSPPLGGRAIGELFF

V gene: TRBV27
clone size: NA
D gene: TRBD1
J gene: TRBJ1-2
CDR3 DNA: TGTGCCAGCAGTTTGGGACAGGGATATGGCTACACCTTC
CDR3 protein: CASSLGQGYGYTF

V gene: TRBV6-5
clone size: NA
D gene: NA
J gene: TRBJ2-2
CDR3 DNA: TGTGCCAGCAGTACAGGAACCGGGGAGCTGTTTTTT
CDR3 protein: CASSTGTGELFF

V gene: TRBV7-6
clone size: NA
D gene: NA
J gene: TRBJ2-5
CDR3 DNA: TGTGCCAGCCAGTTGGAGGGGACCCAGTACTTC
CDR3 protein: CASQLEGTQYF

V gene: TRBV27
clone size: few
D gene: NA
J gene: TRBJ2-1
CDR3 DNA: TGTGCCAGCAGTGCCCAAGGCGGGGGCCTCCCCGGTGAGCAGTTCTTC
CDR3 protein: CASSAQGGGLPGEQFF

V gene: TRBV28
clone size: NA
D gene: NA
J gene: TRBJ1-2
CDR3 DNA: TGTGCCAGCAGTTTTGGCACCTACTATGGCTACACCTTC
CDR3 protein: CASSFGTYYGYTF

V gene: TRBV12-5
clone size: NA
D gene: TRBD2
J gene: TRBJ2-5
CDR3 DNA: TGTGCTAGTGGTTTGGAGGGACTAGCGGGAATGGGGGAGACCCAGTACTTC
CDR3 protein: CASGLEGLAGMGETQYF

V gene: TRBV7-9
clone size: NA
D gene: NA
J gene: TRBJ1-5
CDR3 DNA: TGTGCCAGCAGCTCACTACCAGGGTATCAGCCCCAGCATTTT
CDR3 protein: CASSSLPGYQPQHF

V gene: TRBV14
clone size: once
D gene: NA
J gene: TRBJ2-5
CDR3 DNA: TGTGCCAGCAGCCAAGGCTGGCTAGGGTACCAAGAGACCCAGTACTTC
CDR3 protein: CASSQGWLGYQETQYF

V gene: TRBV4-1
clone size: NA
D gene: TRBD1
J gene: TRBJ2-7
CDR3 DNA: TGCGCCAGCAGCCAACGCCGACAGGGTGTATACGAGCAGTACTTC
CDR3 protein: CASSQRRQGVYEQYF

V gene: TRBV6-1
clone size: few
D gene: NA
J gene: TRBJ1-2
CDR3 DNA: TGTGCCAGCATACCCAGGGATAGCGGTTCGGGAGGCTACACCTTC
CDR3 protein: CASIPRDSGSGGYTF

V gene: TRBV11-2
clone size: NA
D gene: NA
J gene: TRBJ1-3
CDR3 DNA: TGTGCCAGCAGCTTAGATCCCGCCAGGGAGGGCGGAAACACCATATATTTT
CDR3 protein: CASSLDPAREGGNTIYF

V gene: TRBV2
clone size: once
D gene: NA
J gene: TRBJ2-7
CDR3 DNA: TGTGCCAGCACCCTACAGCTCTACGAGCAGTACTTC
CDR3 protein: CASTLQLYEQYF

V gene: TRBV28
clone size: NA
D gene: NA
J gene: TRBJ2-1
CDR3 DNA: TGTGCCAGCAGTTTTCAGCCTTGGGTCGGCGCCTACAATGAGCAGTTCTTC
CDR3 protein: CASSFQPWVGAYNEQFF

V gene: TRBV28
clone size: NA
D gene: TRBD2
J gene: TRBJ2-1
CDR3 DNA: TGTGCCAGCAGTCCGATCCTAGCGGGGGCCCAAAATGAGCAGTTCTTC
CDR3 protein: CASSPILAGAQNEQFF

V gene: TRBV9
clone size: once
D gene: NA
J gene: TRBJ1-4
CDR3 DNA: TGTGCCAGCGGTGGAAATCGAGGGAGGTCCGAGGAAAAACTGTTTTTT
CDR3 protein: CASGGNRGRSEEKLFF

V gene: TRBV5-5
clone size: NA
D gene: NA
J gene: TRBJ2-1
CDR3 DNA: TGTGCCAGCAGCCTCGGGGTCAATGAGCAGTTCTTC
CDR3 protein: CASSLGVNEQFF

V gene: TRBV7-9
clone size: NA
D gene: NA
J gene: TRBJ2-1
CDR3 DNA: TGTGCCAGCAGATGGCCCCTAGAGCACAATGAGCAGTTCTTC
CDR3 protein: CASRWPLEHNEQFF

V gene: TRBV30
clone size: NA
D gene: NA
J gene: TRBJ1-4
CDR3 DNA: TGTGCCTGGAGTGTACAGGACGGGGAAAAACTGTTTTTT
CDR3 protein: CAWSVQDGEKLFF

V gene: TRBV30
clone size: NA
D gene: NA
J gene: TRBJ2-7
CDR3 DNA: TGTGCCTGGGACTATGGGGGAGCCTACTACGAGCAGTACTTC
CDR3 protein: CAWDYGGAYYEQYF

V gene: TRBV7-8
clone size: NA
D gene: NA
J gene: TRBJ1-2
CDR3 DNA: TGTGCCAGCAGCCCAGGCTGGGGGCACTATGGCTACACCTTC
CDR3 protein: CASSPGWGHYGYTF

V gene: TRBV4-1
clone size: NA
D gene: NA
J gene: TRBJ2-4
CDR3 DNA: TGCGCCAGCAGAGGGCAGGCTGAAAACATTCAGTACTTC
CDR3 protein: CASRGQAENIQYF

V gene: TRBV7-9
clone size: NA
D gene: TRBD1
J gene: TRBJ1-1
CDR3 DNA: TGTGCCAGCGAACCGCCACAGACAGGGGGAGAAACTGAAGCTTTCTTT
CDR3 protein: CASEPPQTGGETEAFF

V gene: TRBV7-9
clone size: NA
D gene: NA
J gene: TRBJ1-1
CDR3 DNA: TGTGCCAGCAGCTTATCAGGGTTGAGGTTCACTGAAGCTTTCTTT
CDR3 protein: CASSLSGLRFTEAFF

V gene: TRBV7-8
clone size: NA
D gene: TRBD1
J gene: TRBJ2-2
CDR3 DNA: TGTGCCAGCGCGGGGCCGACAGGGGCGGGTACCGGGGAGCTGTTTTTT
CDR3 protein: CASAGPTGAGTGELFF

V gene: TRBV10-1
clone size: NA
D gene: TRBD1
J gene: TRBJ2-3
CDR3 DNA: TGCGCCAGCAGTGAGTCGACAGGGGCAGATACGCAGTATTTT
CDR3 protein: CASSESTGADTQYF

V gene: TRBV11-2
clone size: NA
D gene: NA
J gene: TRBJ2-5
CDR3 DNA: TGTGCCAGCAGCTCTACCCGGGACCTCCAAGAGACCCAGTACTTC
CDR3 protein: CASSSTRDLQETQYF

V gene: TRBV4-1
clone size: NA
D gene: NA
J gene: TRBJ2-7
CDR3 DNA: TGCGCCAGCAGCCAAGTAGGACCACGAGAGCAGTACTTC
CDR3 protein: CASSQVGPREQYF

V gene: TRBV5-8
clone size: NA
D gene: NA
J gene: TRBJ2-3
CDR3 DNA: TGTGCCAGCAGCTCGTGGGGGGACCCTAGCACAGATACGCAGTATTTT
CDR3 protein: CASSSWGDPSTDTQYF

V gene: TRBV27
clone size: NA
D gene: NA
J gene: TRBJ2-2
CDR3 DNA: TGTGCCAGCAGTATCCAAGGGTTTACCGGGGAGCTGTTTTTT
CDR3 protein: CASSIQGFTGELFF

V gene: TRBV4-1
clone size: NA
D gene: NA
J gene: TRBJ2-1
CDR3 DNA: TGCGCCAGCAGCCAAGATCACAGCGTATACAATGAGCAGTTCTTC
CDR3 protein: CASSQDHSVYNEQFF

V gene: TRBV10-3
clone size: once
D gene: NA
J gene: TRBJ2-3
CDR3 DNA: TGTGCCATCAGTGTTGGCGGACCCACAGATACGCAGTATTTT
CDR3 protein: CAISVGGPTDTQYF

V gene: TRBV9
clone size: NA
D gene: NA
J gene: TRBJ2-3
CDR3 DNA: TGTGCCAGCAGCGTAGCTAGCATGACAGATACGCAGTATTTT
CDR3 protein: CASSVASMTDTQYF

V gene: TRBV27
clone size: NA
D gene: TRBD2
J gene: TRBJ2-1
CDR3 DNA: TGTGCCAGCAGTAAGGGACTAGCCAATGAGCAGTTCTTC
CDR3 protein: CASSKGLANEQFF